The 2 T cell receptor beta chains presented below share a single source sample, sequenced in a study of shared clonotypes between healthy human individuals. This table comes from immunoSEQ multiplex PCR, and its TCRdb copy is limited to in-frame clones, with some not included. Of about a million clones in the sample, about 77% are singletons; the top ten hold about 1.5%. Sequenced material: memory CD4+ T cells sorted from blood. Regarding subset: CD45RA-negative fraction. Every receptor here comes from a man aged 18 to 29 in good health.

V is TRBV5-1 and J is TRBJ2-5, with D possibly matching TRBD1 (5 bases). V was clipped by 0 bases and J by 5 bases, with 14 bases between them. CDR3 length: 15 amino acids. Germline V gene sequence: CDR1 SGHRS, CDR2 YFSETQ. In DNA form, the CDR3 reads TGCGCCAGCAGCTTGGGAGGACATACAAGTGAGACCCAGTACTTC. Encoded protein: CASSLGGHTSETQYF.

The V gene is TRBV6-5, the J gene TRBJ2-5; perhaps TRBD2 as D (6 bases). Germline CDR1 and CDR2: MNHEY and SVGAGI. Trimming shortened V by 4 bases and J by 5 bases, and 14 bases separated the two germline ends. The CDR3 extends over 14 amino acids. Written as DNA, the CDR3 is TGTGCCAGCAGTTCTTTACTAGGAGGGGAGACCCAGTACTTC. Residues: CASSSLLGGETQYF.